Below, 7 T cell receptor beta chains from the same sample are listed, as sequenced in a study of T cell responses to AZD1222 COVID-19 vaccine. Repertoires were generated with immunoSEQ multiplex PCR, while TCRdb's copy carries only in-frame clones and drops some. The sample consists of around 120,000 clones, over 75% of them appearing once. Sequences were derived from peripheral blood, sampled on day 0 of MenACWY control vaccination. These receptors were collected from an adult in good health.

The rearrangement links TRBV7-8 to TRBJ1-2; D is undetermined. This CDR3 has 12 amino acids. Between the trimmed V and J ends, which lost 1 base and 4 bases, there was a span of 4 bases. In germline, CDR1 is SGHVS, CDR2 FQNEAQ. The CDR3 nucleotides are TGTGCCAGCAGCTTAGGTAGCTATGGCTACACCTTC. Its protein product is CASSLGSYGYTF. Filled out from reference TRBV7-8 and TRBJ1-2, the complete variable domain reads GAGVSQSPRYKVAKRGQDVALRCDPISGHVSLFWYQQALGQGPEFLTYFQNEAQLDKSGLPSDRFFAERPEGSVSTLKIQRTQQEDSAVYLCASSLGSYGYTFGSGTRLTVV.

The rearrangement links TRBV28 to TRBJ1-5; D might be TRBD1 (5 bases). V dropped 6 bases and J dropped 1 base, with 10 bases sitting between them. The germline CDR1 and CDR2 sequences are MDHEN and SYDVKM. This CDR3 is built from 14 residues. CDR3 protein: CASSSGGSNQPQHF. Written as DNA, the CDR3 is TGTGCCAGCAGCTCTGGGGGAAGCAATCAGCCCCAGCATTTT.

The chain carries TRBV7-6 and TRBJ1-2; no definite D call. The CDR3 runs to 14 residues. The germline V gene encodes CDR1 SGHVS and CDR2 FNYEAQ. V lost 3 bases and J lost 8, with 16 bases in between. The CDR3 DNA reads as TGTGCCAGCAGCTTGGCGGGTGGGGATGGGGGCTACACCTTC. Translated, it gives CASSLAGGDGGYTF.

The CDR3, as DNA: TGTGCCAGCAGCCCCGAGAGTCGACAGGGTCGGACCCTCCACTTT. It is translated as CASSPESRQGRTLHF. The V and J genes are TRBV7-8 and TRBJ1-6; the match to TRBD1 covers 7 bases. With 5 bases clipped from V and 14 bases from J, the junction kept 15 bases outside the gene matches. The CDR3 has 15 residues. Germline loops: CDR1 SGHVS, CDR2 FQNEAQ.

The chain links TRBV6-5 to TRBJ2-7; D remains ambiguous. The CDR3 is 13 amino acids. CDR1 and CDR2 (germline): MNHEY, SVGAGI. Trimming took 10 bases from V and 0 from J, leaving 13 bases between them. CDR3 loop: CATLLDSSYEQYF. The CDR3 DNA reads TGTGCCACCTTGTTGGATAGCTCCTACGAGCAGTACTTC.

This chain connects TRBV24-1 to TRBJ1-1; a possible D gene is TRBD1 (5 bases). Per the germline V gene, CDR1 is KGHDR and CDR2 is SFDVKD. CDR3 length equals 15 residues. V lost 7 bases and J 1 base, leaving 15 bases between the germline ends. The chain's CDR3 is CATRATGLRNTEAFF. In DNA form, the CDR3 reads TGTGCCACCAGGGCAACGGGACTCAGGAACACTGAAGCTTTCTTT.

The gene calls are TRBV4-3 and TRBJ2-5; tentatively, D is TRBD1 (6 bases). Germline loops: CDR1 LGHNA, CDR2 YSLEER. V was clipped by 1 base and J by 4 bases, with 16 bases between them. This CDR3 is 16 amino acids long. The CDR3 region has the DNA TGCGCCAGCAGCCAAGGCAGGGGCAATTTACGAGAGACCCAGTACTTC. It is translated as CASSQGRGNLRETQYF.